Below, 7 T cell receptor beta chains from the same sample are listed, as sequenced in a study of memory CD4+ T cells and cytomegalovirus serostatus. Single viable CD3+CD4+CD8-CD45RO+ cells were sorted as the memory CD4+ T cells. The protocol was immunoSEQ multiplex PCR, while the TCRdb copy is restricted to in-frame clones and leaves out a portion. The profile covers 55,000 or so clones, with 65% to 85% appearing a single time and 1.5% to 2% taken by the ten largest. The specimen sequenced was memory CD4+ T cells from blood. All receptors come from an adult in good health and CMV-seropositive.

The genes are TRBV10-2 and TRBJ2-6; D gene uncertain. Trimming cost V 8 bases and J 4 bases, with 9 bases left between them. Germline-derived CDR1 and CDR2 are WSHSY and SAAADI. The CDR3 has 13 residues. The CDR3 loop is CASFPSGANVLTF. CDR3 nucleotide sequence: TGCGCCAGCTTCCCCTCAGGGGCCAACGTCCTGACTTTC.

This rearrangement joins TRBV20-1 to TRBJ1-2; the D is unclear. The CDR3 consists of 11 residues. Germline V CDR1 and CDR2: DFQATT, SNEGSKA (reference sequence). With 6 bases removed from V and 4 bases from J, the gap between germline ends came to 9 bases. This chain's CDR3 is CSARRSYGYTF. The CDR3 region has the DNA TGCAGTGCCCGACGGAGCTATGGCTACACCTTC.

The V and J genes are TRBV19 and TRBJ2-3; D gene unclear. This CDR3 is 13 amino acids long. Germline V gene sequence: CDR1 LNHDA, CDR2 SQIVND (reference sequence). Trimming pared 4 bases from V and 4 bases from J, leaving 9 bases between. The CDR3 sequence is CASSTRTADTQYF. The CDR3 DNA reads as TGTGCCAGTAGTACCAGGACCGCAGATACGCAGTATTTT.

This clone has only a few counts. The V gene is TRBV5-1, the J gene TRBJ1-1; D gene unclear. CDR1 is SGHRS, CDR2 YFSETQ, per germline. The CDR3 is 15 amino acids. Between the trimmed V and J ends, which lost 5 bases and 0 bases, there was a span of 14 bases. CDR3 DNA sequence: TGCGCCAGCAGTCTTTCTGGGAACATGAACACTGAAGCTTTCTTT. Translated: CASSLSGNMNTEAFF.

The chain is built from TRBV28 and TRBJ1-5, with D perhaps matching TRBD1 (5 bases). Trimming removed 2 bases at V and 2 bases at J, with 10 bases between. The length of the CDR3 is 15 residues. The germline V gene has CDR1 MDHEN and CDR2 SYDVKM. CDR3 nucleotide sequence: TGTGCCAGCAGTTTAATTGGGGCCCGCAATCAGCCCCAGCATTTT. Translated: CASSLIGARNQPQHF.

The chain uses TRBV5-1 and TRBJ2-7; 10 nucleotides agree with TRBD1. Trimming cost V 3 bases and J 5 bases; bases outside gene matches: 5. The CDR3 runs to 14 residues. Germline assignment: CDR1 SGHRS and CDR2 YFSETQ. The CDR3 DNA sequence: TGCGCCAGCAGCTCGGGACAGGGGAGGCACGAGCAGTACTTC. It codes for CASSSGQGRHEQYF.

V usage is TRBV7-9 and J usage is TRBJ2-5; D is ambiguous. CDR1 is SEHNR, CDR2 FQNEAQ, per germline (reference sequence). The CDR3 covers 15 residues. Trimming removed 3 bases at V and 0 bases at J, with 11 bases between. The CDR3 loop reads CASSFGPQYQETQYF. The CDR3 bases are TGTGCCAGCAGCTTTGGGCCTCAGTACCAAGAGACCCAGTACTTC.